The 23 T cell receptor beta chains presented below share a single source sample, sequenced in a study of T cells after yellow fever vaccination. TCRdb ran MiXCR on the 5' RACE reads and lists one entry per CDR3 protein. The sample yields just under 600,000 distinct CDR3 sequences, about 14% seen once. This material consisted of PBMCs, taken on the day of the yellow fever booster vaccination. These receptors came from a man aged 30 to 45 who received the YFV17D yellow fever vaccine.

The chain uses TRBV20-1 and TRBJ2-7; D is perhaps TRBD2 (6 bases). The CDR3 is made up of 13 amino acids. The germline gives CDR1 DFQATT, CDR2 SNEGSKA (reference sequence). The germline V and J ends were trimmed by 5 bases and 2 bases, with 13 bases remaining between them. CDR3 DNA sequence: TGCAGTGCTGCCCCGGGACTTCCCTACGAGCAGTACTTC. It codes for CSAAPGLPYEQYF.

The V gene is TRBV12-3 or TRBV12-4, the J gene TRBJ2-2; TRBD1 might be the D (6 bases). The ends were cut back, 6 bases at V and 1 base at J, with 12 bases in the middle. The CDR3 covers 15 residues. The CDR3: CASSPRTVNTGELFF. CDR3 DNA sequence: TGTGCCAGCAGCCCACGGACAGTGAACACCGGGGAGCTGTTTTTT.

This rearrangement joins TRBV7-2 to TRBJ2-7, with D tentatively TRBD1 or TRBD2 (6 bases each). Germline lookup yields CDR1 SGHTA and CDR2 FQGNSA. This CDR3 has 15 residues. Trimming shortened V by 1 base and J by 7 bases, and 17 bases separated the two germline ends. The CDR3 loop is CASSLVAGGFWEQYF. CDR3 nucleotides: TGTGCCAGCAGCTTAGTAGCCGGGGGCTTTTGGGAGCAGTACTTC. Full variable domain (outside the CDR3, taken from reference TRBV7-2 and TRBJ2-7): GAGVSQSPSNKVTEKGKDVELRCDPISGHTALYWYRQSLGQGLEFLIYFQGNSAPDKSGLPSDRFSAERTGGSVSTLTIQRTQQEDSAVYLCASSLVAGGFWEQYFGPGTRLTVT.

The chain couples TRBV15 to TRBJ2-1; 8 bases match TRBD2. Germline lookup yields CDR1 LNHNV and CDR2 YYDKDF (reference sequence). The CDR3 contains 16 residues. V lost 1 base to trimming and J lost 8 bases; unmatched junction nucleotides: 10. The CDR3 bases are TGTGCCACCAGCAGAGCTGGAACCGGGACTAGTCATGAGCAGTTCTTC. This gives the protein CATSRAGTGTSHEQFF.

This clonotype was observed many times. The chain links TRBV27 to TRBJ2-7; no definite D call. V gave up 4 bases and J gave up 3 bases, with 13 bases separating them. The CDR3 has 14 residues. In germline, CDR1 is MNHEY, CDR2 SMNVEV (reference sequence). This chain's CDR3 is CASSSTPGYYEQYF. DNA of the CDR3: TGTGCCAGCAGTTCTACGCCCGGATACTACGAGCAGTACTTC.

The chain has TRBV3-1 and TRBJ1-6, with no clear D. Trimming pared 5 bases from V and 4 bases from J, leaving 9 bases between. CDR3 length equals 14 residues. The germline V gene encodes CDR1 LGHDT and CDR2 YNNKEL (reference sequence). CDR3 region: CASSNGPYNSPLHF. Here the CDR3 DNA reads TGTGCCAGCAGCAACGGGCCATATAATTCACCCCTCCACTTT.

This clonotype was seen a handful of times. The chain combines TRBV3-1 with TRBJ2-1; D unclear. V was clipped by 1 base and J by 0 bases, with 7 bases between them. The CDR3 is 15 amino acids. The germline gives CDR1 LGHDT, CDR2 YNNKEL (reference sequence). The CDR3 DNA reads TGTGCCAGCAGCCAAGTACGGAGCTCCTACAATGAGCAGTTCTTC. Protein: CASSQVRSSYNEQFF.

This clonotype was seen only a few times. The CDR3 bases are TGCGCCAGCAGCTTGCGGGCCGGCAGGGACAGCGCGATCCCTGAAGCTTTCTTT. Translated, it gives CASSLRAGRDSAIPEAFF. This chain joins TRBV5-1 and TRBJ1-1, with 7 nucleotides matching TRBD1. J lost 6 bases, V lost 1 base, and 18 bases had no gene match. The CDR3 runs 18 residues. Germline V lookup: CDR1 SGHRS, CDR2 YFSETQ.

J is TRBJ2-7 and V is TRBV20-1; 7 bases are a match to TRBD1. The trim removed 6 bases at V and 4 bases at J, leaving 6 bases unmatched. The CDR3 spans 12 residues. Germline lookup yields CDR1 DFQATT and CDR2 SNEGSKA (reference sequence). The CDR3 DNA sequence: TGCAGTGCCCAAGGACAGGTTTACGAGCAGTACTTC. Its translation: CSAQGQVYEQYF.

The CDR3 here is CASRPRTSTDTQYF. In nucleotides, the CDR3 is TGCGCCAGCAGACCGAGGACTAGCACAGATACGCAGTATTTT. V is TRBV5-1 and J is TRBJ2-3; D may be TRBD2 (5 bases). V gave up 5 bases and J gave up 0 bases, with 10 bases separating them. Germline V lookup: CDR1 SGHRS, CDR2 YFSETQ. CDR3 length: 14 amino acids.

The chain couples TRBV4-3 to TRBJ2-5; D call uncertain. Germline CDR1 is LGHNA and CDR2 is YSLEER. This CDR3 has 12 residues. Trimming stripped 0 bases from V and 5 bases from J, with 4 bases between. The CDR3 nucleotides read TGCGCCAGCAGCCAAGATCACGAGACCCAGTACTTC. The encoded protein is CASSQDHETQYF.

V gene TRBV15 combines with J gene TRBJ2-5; no reliable D call. V was shortened by 0 bases and J by 1 base, with 9 bases between the two germline ends. The CDR3 runs to 15 residues. Per germline, CDR1 LNHNV and CDR2 YYDKDF (reference sequence). The CDR3 DNA reads TGTGCCACCAGCAGAGATCCCAGACCCCAAGAGACCCAGTACTTC. Translating gives CATSRDPRPQETQYF.

This clonotype has more than one count but fewer than ten. The chain recombines TRBV18 with TRBJ2-1; 7 positions agree with TRBD2. The CDR3 consists of 16 residues. CDR1 is KGHSH and CDR2 is LQKENI in the germline V gene. With 3 bases clipped from V and 7 bases from J, the junction kept 12 bases outside the gene matches. CDR3 loop: CASSPKAGAGGNEQFF. The CDR3 nucleotides read TGTGCCAGCTCACCCAAGGCGGGAGCTGGGGGGAATGAGCAGTTCTTC.

In this sample, this clonotype turned up a few times. The genes are TRBV7-2 and TRBJ2-7; D unresolved. The germline gives CDR1 SGHTA, CDR2 FQGNSA. Trimming left V 1 base short and J 13 bases short, with 11 bases between. This CDR3 comprises 11 residues. As DNA, the CDR3 is TGTGCCAGCAGCTTAGGGCGCCCGCAATACTTC. It translates to CASSLGRPQYF.

The chain links TRBV29-1 to TRBJ2-5; 13 nucleotides agree with TRBD2. The V segment lost 6 bases and the J segment 5 bases; nucleotides outside the gene matches: 6. The CDR3 is made up of 14 amino acids. Germline loops: CDR1 SQVTM, CDR2 ANQGSEA. CDR3 nucleotides: TGCAGCGTCTACGGGACTAGCGGGAAGGAGACCCAGTACTTC. It is translated as CSVYGTSGKETQYF.

This clonotype was detected many times. The chain carries TRBV7-2 and TRBJ2-7, with D unresolved. CDR3 length equals 12 residues. Trimming removed 1 base from V and 7 bases from J, with 8 bases in between. Germline assignment: CDR1 SGHTA and CDR2 FQGNSA. CDR3 sequence reads: CASSLEVGEQYF. The CDR3 DNA is TGTGCCAGCAGCTTAGAAGTGGGGGAGCAGTACTTC.

This clonotype occurred a few times. The DNA of the CDR3 is TGCGCCAGCAGACAGGGGGCAGAGACCCAGTACTTC. It specifies CASRQGAETQYF. The rearrangement links TRBV5-1 to TRBJ2-5, with TRBD1 matching over 9 bases. V was clipped by 5 bases and J by 4 bases; unmatched bases: 0. The CDR3 sequence is 12 residues long. CDR1 is SGHRS and CDR2 is YFSETQ in the germline V gene. The variable domain in full, with the rest retrieved from reference TRBV5-1 and TRBJ2-5, is KAGVTQTPRYLIKTRGQQVTLSCSPISGHRSVSWYQQTPGQGLQFLFEYFSETQRNKGNFPGRFSGRQFSNSRSEMNVSTLELGDSALYLCASRQGAETQYFGPGTRLLVL.

This clonotype was found a few times. The V call is TRBV3-1, the J call TRBJ2-7, with 8 bases identical to TRBD1. Germline V gene data show CDR1 as LGHDT and CDR2 as YNNKEL (reference sequence). Losses at the gene ends were 1 base for V and 6 bases for J; bases not matched to a gene: 2. The CDR3 runs 13 residues. CDR3 sequence: CASSQGTGPEQYF. The CDR3 coding sequence is TGTGCCAGCAGCCAAGGGACAGGGCCCGAGCAGTACTTC.

The chain joins TRBV20-1 to TRBJ2-5; D might be TRBD2 (6 bases). Looked up from germline, CDR1 is DFQATT and CDR2 is SNEGSKA (reference sequence). The CDR3 sequence is 15 residues long. Deletions cut 1 base from V and 1 base from J, with 13 bases between. The CDR3 spells CSARAGGAGQETQYF. CDR3 coding DNA: TGCAGTGCTAGAGCTGGAGGGGCTGGCCAAGAGACCCAGTACTTC.

This clonotype was seen a few times. The V and J genes are TRBV6-2 or TRBV6-3 and TRBJ1-1; D ambiguous. This CDR3 region has 16 residues. The V end lost 4 bases, the J end lost 0 bases, and 15 bases lay between the germline ends. In germline, CDR1 is MNHEY, CDR2 SVGEGT. DNA of the CDR3: TGTGCCAGCAGTTCCCCGCAAGAGAGGATGAACACTGAAGCTTTCTTT. Translating it yields CASSSPQERMNTEAFF.

This chain joins TRBV6-2 or TRBV6-3 and TRBJ1-5, with 9 positions matching TRBD1. Germline-derived CDR1 and CDR2 are MNHEY and SVGEGT. J lost 6 bases, V lost 5 bases, and 8 bases had no gene match. The CDR3 is 15 residues long. The CDR3 bases are TGTGCCAGCAGTCGGACAGGGGCCCTTCTTCAGCCCCAGCATTTT. Amino acids: CASSRTGALLQPQHF.

The chain employs TRBV7-2 and TRBJ2-7; TRBD1 matches 7 bases. CDR1 is SGHTA and CDR2 is FQGNSA in the germline V gene. The CDR3 is 14 residues long. J lost 3 bases, V lost 5 bases, and 7 bases had no gene match. This chain's CDR3 is CASSPRTGNYEQYF. Written as DNA, the CDR3 is TGTGCCAGCAGCCCACGGACAGGAAACTACGAGCAGTACTTC.

V and J are TRBV7-9 and TRBJ1-3, with D unclear. The CDR3 covers 14 residues. Germline CDR1 is SEHNR and CDR2 is FQNEAQ (reference sequence). The V and J ends lost 5 bases and 0 bases respectively, with 8 bases between them. CDR3 loop: CASSPAVSGNTIYF. CDR3 DNA sequence: TGTGCCAGCAGCCCAGCCGTCTCTGGAAACACCATATATTTT.